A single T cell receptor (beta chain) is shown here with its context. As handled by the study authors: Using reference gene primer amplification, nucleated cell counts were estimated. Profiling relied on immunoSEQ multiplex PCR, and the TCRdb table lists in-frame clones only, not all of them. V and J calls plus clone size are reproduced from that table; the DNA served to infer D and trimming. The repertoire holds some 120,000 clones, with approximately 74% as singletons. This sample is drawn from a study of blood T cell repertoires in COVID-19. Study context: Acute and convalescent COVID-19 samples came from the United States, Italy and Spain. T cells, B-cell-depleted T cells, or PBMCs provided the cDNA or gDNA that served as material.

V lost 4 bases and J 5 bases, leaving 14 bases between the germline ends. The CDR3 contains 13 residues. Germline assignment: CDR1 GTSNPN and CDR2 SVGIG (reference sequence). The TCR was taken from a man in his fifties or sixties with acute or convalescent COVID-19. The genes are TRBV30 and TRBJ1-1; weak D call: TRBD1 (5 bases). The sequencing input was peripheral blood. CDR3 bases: TGTGCCTGGATCCAAGCCGGGGGGACTGAAGCTTTCTTT. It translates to CAWIQAGGTEAFF.